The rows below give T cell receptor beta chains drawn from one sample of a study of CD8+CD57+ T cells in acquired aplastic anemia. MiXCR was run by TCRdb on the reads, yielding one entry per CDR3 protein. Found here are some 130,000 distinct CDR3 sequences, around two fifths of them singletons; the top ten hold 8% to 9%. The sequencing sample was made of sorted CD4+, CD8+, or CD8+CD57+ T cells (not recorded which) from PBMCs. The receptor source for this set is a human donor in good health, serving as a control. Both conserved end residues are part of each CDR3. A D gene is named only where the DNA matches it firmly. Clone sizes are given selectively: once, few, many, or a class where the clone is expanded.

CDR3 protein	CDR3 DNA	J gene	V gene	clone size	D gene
CASSYPCNGQFF	TGTGCCAGCAGTTACCCTTGCAATGGGCAGTTCTTC	TRBJ2-1	TRBV13	NA	NA
CASSLVDRMAYEQYF	TGTGCCAGCAGCTTAGTTGACAGGATGGCCTACGAGCAGTACTTC	TRBJ2-7	TRBV7-8	NA	NA
CASSQDLRVNYGYTF	TGTGCCAGCAGCCAAGATCTCAGGGTTAACTATGGCTACACCTTC	TRBJ1-2	TRBV4-2	many	NA
CASSAWASNTEAFF	TGTGCCAGCTCTGCTTGGGCCTCGAACACTGAAGCTTTCTTT	TRBJ1-1	TRBV5-5	many	NA
CASSKGQRDTEAFF	TGTGCCAGCAGCAAGGGACAGAGGGACACTGAAGCTTTCTTT	TRBJ1-1	TRBV5-4	NA	TRBD1
CASSIGQGLGTQYF	TGTGCCAGTAGTATCGGACAGGGTTTGGGGACCCAGTACTTC	TRBJ2-5	TRBV19	NA	TRBD1
CASRVAGAETQYF	TGTGCCAGCAGAGTCGCTGGGGCGGAGACCCAGTACTTC	TRBJ2-5	TRBV7-8	once	NA
CSAKAAGSSQETQYF	TGCAGTGCTAAAGCAGCCGGTTCCAGTCAAGAGACCCAGTACTTC	TRBJ2-5	TRBV20-1	NA	NA
CATSRDHSGANVLTF	TGTGCCACCAGCAGAGATCACTCTGGGGCCAACGTCCTGACTTTC	TRBJ2-6	TRBV15	few	NA
CASSNDRGLYYGYTF	TGTGCCAGTAGCAACGACAGGGGTTTATACTATGGCTACACCTTC	TRBJ1-2	TRBV19	NA	TRBD1
CASSEGGEDTQYF	TGTGCCAGCAGTGAAGGAGGAGAGGATACGCAGTATTTT	TRBJ2-3	TRBV6-1	NA	NA
CASSLDIGLYEQYF	TGTGCCAGCAGCTTGGACATTGGTTTATACGAGCAGTACTTC	TRBJ2-7	TRBV5-8	many	NA
CSAVTGTGANYGYTF	TGCAGTGCTGTCACCGGGACAGGGGCTAACTATGGCTACACCTTC	TRBJ1-2	TRBV20-1	NA	TRBD1
CATSTSRDTMSRPQHF	TGTGCCACCAGCACTTCACGGGACACAATGAGTCGGCCCCAGCATTTT	TRBJ1-5	TRBV15	NA	NA
CSARDFRGGEKLFF	TGCAGTGCTAGAGATTTCAGGGGAGGGGAAAAACTGTTTTTT	TRBJ1-4	TRBV20-1	many	NA
CSARGTPNEQYF	TGCAGTGCTAGAGGCACTCCTAACGAGCAGTACTTC	TRBJ2-7	TRBV20-1	NA	NA
CASRSGGGNTIYF	TGTGCCAGCAGATCCGGGGGGGGAAACACCATATATTTT	TRBJ1-3	TRBV28	NA	NA
CASSGSSYREYF	TGTGCCAGCAGTGGGTCCTCTTATCGTGAGTATTTT	TRBJ2-3	TRBV6-1	NA	NA
CASSARLAGIQETQYF	TGTGCCAGCAGCGCTCGACTAGCGGGGATACAAGAGACCCAGTACTTC	TRBJ2-5	TRBV7-8	NA	TRBD2
CATSLGLVQRNEQYF	TGTGCCACCAGTTTAGGTCTAGTTCAACGCAACGAGCAGTACTTC	TRBJ2-7	TRBV24-1	NA	NA
CASTPSPVGYGYTF	TGTGCCAGCACCCCGAGTCCGGTAGGGTATGGCTACACCTTC	TRBJ1-2	TRBV28	few	NA
CASSGRYQETQYF	TGTGCCAGCAGTGGTCGGTACCAAGAGACCCAGTACTTC	TRBJ2-5	TRBV6-1	many	NA
CSARIAGGDTQYF	TGCAGTGCTAGGATTGCAGGGGGAGACACCCAGTACTTC	TRBJ2-5	TRBV20-1	many	TRBD1
CASSVEPGNTEAFF	TGCGCCAGCAGTGTCGAACCAGGGAACACTGAAGCTTTCTTT	TRBJ1-1	TRBV10-1	NA	NA
CASRPGRGGYTF	TGTGCCAGTAGGCCGGGGAGGGGTGGCTACACCTTC	TRBJ1-2	TRBV19	few	NA
CASSHNPGGLANTEAFF	TGTGCCAGCAGCCACAACCCAGGGGGCCTTGCTAACACTGAAGCTTTCTTT	TRBJ1-1	TRBV14	many	TRBD1
CASSLQGAREQYF	TGTGCCAGTAGTTTACAGGGGGCGCGGGAGCAGTACTTC	TRBJ2-7	TRBV19	NA	TRBD1
CASSLGLSQKITDTQYF	TGCGCCAGCAGCCTGGGACTATCCCAAAAAATCACAGATACGCAGTATTTT	TRBJ2-3	TRBV5-1	many	TRBD2
CASTNRNYGYTF	TGTGCCAGTACAAACAGGAACTATGGCTACACCTTC	TRBJ1-2	TRBV19	NA	NA
CASSLQGIGDTGELFF	TGTGCCAGCAGTTTACAGGGTATCGGGGACACCGGGGAGCTGTTTTTT	TRBJ2-2	TRBV12-3/TRBV12-4	many	NA
CASSLDRGLGEKLFF	TGCGCCAGCAGCTTGGACAGGGGGCTGGGAGAAAAACTGTTTTTT	TRBJ1-4	TRBV5-1	many	TRBD1
CSASSPGWYQETQYF	TGCAGTGCTAGTTCCCCGGGTTGGTACCAAGAGACCCAGTACTTC	TRBJ2-5	TRBV20-1	many	NA
CSARDIVGYTEAFF	TGCAGTGCTAGAGATATTGTCGGTTACACTGAAGCTTTCTTT	TRBJ1-1	TRBV20-1	NA	NA
CAGGSNQPQHF	TGTGCGGGAGGGTCCAATCAGCCCCAGCATTTT	TRBJ1-5	TRBV19	NA	NA
CASSRGRAAGELFF	TGTGCCAGCAGCCGTGGGCGGGCCGCCGGGGAGCTGTTTTTT	TRBJ2-2	TRBV7-9	many	NA
CASSEGPANSPLHF	TGTGCCAGCAGTGAAGGACCGGCAAATTCACCCCTCCACTTT	TRBJ1-6	TRBV6-1	many	NA